This T cell receptor beta chain originates from a study of T-cell reconstitution after alpha-beta-depleted transplantation in children. V lost 8 bases and J lost 3, with 19 bases in between. CDR1 is PRHDT, CDR2 FYEKMQ, per germline (reference sequence). This CDR3 has 15 amino acids. The TCRbeta library was prepared with unique molecular identifiers. TCRdb processed the PCR reads anew with MiXCR; each CDR3 protein has one entry. The sample includes some 490,000 distinct CDR3 sequences, around 12% of them seen just once. This chain connects TRBV13 to TRBJ1-1; TRBD1 is a possible D gene (6 bases). The clonotype originates from a human donor who donated a stem cell graft to a child with combined immunodeficiency. The sample here was PBMCs from the stem cell graft donor, taken from the stem cell graft. The CDR3 sequence is CASYKGEGDDTEAFF. CDR3 bases: TGTGCCAGCTACAAGGGAGAGGGGGATGACACTGAAGCTTTCTTT.